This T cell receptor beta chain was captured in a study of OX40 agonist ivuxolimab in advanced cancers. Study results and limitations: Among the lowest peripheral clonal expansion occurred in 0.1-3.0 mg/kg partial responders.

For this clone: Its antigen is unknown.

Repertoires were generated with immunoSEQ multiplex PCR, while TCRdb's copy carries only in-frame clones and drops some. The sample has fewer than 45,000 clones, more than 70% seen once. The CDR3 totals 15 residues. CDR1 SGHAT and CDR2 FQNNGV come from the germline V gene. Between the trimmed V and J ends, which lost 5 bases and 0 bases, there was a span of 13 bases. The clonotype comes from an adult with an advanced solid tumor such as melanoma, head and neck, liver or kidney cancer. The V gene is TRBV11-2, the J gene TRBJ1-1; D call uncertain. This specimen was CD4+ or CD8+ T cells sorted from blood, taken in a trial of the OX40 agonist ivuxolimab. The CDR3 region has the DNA TGTGCCAGCAGCCTCACGACCGTCATGAACACTGAAGCTTTCTTT. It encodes CASSLTTVMNTEAFF.